This T cell receptor beta chain comes out of a study of T-cell memory formation after mild COVID-19. This clonotype was seen ten or more times. What it recognizes is unknown. This CDR3 region has 16 residues. Trimming cost V 4 bases and J 0 bases, with 15 bases left between them. The germline gives CDR1 LGHNA, CDR2 YNFKEQ. TCRdb redid the calling of the 5' RACE reads with MiXCR, one entry per CDR3 protein. The top ten clones hold 2% to 2.5% of a sample with 100,000 to 150,000 distinct CDR3 sequences, about 6% of them seen once. Study results and limitations: Contracting CD4+ clones sat mainly in CM and EM; CD8+ in EMRA. The pre-infection memory compartment contained some responding clones, suggesting cross-reactive memory joined. Clones contracting over day 15 to 85 were CD4/CD8 balanced, with later expanders leaning CD4+.

Sequenced input: PBMCs or a T cell subset sorted from them (not recorded which). This TCR derives from an adult woman who had mild COVID-19 (a few samples of this study predate the infection). Cell type and time point are not known. The chain combines TRBV4-2 with TRBJ1-2, with D unresolved. In nucleotides, the CDR3 is TGTGCCAGCAGCCGGAAAGCAGGACCCACTAACTATGGCTACACCTTC. This gives the protein CASSRKAGPTNYGYTF.